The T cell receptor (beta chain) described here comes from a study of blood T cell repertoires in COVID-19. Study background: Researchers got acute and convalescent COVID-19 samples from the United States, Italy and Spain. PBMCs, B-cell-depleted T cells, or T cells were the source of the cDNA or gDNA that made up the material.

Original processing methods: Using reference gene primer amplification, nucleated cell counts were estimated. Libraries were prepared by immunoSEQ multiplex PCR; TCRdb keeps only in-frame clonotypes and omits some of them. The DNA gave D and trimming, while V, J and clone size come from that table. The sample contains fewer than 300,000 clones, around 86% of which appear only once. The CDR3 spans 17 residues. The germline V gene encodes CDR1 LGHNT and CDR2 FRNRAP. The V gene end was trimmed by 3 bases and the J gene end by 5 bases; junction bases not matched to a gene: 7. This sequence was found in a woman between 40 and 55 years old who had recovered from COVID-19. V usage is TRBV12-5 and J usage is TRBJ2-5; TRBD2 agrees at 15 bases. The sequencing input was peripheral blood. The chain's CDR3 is CASGFGTSGGSRETQYF. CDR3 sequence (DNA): TGTGCTAGTGGTTTCGGGACTAGCGGGGGGTCTCGGGAGACCCAGTACTTC.